This T cell receptor beta chain was obtained from a study of blood T cell repertoires in COVID-19. Study at large: Sites across the United States, Italy and Spain contributed samples from acute and convalescent COVID-19. T cells, B-cell-depleted T cells, or PBMCs supplied cDNA or gDNA.

Original processing methods: Estimation of nucleated cell counts was performed using reference gene primer amplification. Clones were read by immunoSEQ multiplex PCR, and TCRdb kept only the in-frame ones, dropping some. The DNA was the basis for D and trimming; V, J and clone size are from that table. The sample lists some 160,000 clones, about four fifths occurring once. The germline CDR1 and CDR2 sequences are SGHRS and YFSETQ. The CDR3 runs to 17 residues. Unmatched junction bases numbered 4, after V lost 0 bases and J lost 4 bases. The sequenced material came from peripheral blood. The V and J genes are TRBV5-1 and TRBJ2-3, with 14 bases fitting TRBD2. The receptor comes from a man aged 70-80 years who had recovered from COVID-19. CDR3 protein: CASSLGGTSGSSDTQYF. Here the CDR3 DNA reads TGCGCCAGCAGCTTGGGGGGGACTAGCGGGAGCTCAGATACGCAGTATTTT.